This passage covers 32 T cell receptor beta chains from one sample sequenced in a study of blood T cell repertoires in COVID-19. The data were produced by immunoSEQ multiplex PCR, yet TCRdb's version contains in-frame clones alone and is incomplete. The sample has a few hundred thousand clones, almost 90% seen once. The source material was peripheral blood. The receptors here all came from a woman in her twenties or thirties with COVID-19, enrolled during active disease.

The CDR3 region is CASSLVGGEGLNTEAFF. In DNA form, the CDR3 reads TGTGCCAGCAGCTTGGTGGGGGGTGAGGGGCTTAACACTGAAGCTTTCTTT. This rearrangement joins TRBV5-6 to TRBJ1-1; possible D gene TRBD1, 5 bases. Germline V gene sequence: CDR1 SGHDT, CDR2 YYEEEE. This CDR3 is built from 17 residues. Deletions cut 0 bases from V and 2 bases from J, with 17 bases between.

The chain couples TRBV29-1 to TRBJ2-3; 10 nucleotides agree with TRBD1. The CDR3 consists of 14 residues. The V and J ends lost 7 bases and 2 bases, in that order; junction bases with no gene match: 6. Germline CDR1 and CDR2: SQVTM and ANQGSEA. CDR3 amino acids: CSARQGAFTDTQYF. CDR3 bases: TGCAGCGCCCGACAGGGGGCCTTCACAGATACGCAGTATTTT.

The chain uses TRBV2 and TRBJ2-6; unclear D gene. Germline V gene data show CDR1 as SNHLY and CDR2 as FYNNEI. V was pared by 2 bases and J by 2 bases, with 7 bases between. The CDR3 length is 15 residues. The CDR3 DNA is TGTGCCAGCAGTGAAATGGCAACTGGGGCCAACGTCCTGACTTTC. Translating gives CASSEMATGANVLTF. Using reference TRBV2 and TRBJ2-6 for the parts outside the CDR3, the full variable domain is EPEVTQTPSHQVTQMGQEVILRCVPISNHLYFYWYRQILGQKVEFLVSFYNNEISEKSEIFDDQFSVERPDGSNFTLKIRSTKLEDSAMYFCASSEMATGANVLTFGAGSRLTVL.

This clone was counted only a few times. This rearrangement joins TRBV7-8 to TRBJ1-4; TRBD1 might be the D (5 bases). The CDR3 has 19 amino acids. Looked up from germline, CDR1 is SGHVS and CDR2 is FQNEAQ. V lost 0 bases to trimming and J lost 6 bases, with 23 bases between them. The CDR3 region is CASSLAIVKREGRDEKLFF. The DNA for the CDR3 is TGTGCCAGCAGCTTAGCCATCGTGAAGAGGGAGGGGAGGGATGAAAAACTGTTTTTT. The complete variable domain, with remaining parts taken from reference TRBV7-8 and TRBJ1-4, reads GAGVSQSPRYKVAKRGQDVALRCDPISGHVSLFWYQQALGQGPEFLTYFQNEAQLDKSGLPSDRFFAERPEGSVSTLKIQRTQQEDSAVYLCASSLAIVKREGRDEKLFFGSGTQLSVL.

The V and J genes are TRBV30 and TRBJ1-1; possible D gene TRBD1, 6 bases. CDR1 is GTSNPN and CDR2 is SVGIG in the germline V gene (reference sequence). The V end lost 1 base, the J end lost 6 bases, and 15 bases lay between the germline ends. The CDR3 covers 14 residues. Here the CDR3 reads CAWSAMGGRAEAFF. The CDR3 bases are TGTGCCTGGAGTGCTATGGGGGGGCGAGCTGAAGCTTTCTTT.

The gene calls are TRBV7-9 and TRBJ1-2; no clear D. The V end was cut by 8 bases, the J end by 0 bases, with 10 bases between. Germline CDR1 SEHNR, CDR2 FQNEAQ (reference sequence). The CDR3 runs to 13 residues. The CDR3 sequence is CASGGSPNYGYTF. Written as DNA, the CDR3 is TGTGCCAGCGGCGGCAGCCCTAACTATGGCTACACCTTC.

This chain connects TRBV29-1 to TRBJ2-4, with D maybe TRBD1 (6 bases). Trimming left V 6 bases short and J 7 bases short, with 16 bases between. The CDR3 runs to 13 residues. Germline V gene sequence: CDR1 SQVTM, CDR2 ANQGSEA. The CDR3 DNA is TGCAGCGTCCATACAGGGTTATCGAACATTCAGTACTTC. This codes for CSVHTGLSNIQYF.

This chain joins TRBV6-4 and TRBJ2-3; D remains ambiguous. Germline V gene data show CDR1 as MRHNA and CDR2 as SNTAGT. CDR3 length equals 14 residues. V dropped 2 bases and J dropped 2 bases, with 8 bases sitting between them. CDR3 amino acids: CASSDNAHTDTQYF. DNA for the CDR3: TGTGCCAGCAGTGACAATGCACACACAGATACGCAGTATTTT.

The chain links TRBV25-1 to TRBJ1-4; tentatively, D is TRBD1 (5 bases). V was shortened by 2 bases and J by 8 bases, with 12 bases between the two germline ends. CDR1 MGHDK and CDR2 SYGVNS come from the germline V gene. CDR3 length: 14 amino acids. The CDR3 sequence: CASSEGAVREKLFF. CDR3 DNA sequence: TGTGCCAGCAGTGAAGGGGCAGTGCGAGAAAAACTGTTTTTT. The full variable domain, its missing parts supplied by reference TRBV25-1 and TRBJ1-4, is EADIYQTPRYLVIGTGKKITLECSQTMGHDKMYWYQQDPGMELHLIHYSYGVNSTEKGDLSSESTVSRIRTEHFPLTLESARPSHTSQYLCASSEGAVREKLFFGSGTQLSVL.

The CDR3 region is CASGQMTGRGYEQYF. Here the CDR3 DNA reads TGTGCCAGTGGACAAATGACAGGGAGAGGCTACGAGCAGTACTTC. The genes are TRBV19 and TRBJ2-7, with 7 bases fitting TRBD1. CDR1 is LNHDA, CDR2 SQIVND, per germline (reference sequence). V trimming: 8 bases; J trimming: 3 bases; junction bases outside the gene matches: 13. This CDR3 comprises 15 residues.

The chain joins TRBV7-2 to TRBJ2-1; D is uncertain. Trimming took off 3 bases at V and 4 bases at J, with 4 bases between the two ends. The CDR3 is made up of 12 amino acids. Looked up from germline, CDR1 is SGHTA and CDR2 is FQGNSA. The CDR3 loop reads CASSFRYNEQFF. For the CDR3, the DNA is TGTGCCAGCAGCTTCAGATACAATGAGCAGTTCTTC.

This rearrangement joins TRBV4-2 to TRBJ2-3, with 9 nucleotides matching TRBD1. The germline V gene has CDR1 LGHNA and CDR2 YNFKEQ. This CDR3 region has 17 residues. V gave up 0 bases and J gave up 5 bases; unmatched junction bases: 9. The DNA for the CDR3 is TGTGCCAGCAGCCAAGAAGGGAACAGGGGGCGAATAGATACGCAGTATTTT. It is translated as CASSQEGNRGRIDTQYF.

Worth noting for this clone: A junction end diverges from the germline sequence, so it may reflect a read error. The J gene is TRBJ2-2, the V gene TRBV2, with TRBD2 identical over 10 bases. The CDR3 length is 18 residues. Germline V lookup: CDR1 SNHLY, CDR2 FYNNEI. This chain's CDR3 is CASTWTGTSASNAGELFF. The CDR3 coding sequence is TGTGCCAGCACCTGGACCGGGACTAGCGCTTCGAACGCCGGGGAGCTGTTTTTT. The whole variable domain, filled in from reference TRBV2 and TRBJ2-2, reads EPEVTQTPSHQVTQMGQEVILRCVPISNHLYFYWYRQILGQKVEFLVSFYNNEISEKSEIFDDQFSVERPDGSNFTLKIRSTKLEDSAMYFCASTWTGTSASNAGELFFGEGSRLTVL.

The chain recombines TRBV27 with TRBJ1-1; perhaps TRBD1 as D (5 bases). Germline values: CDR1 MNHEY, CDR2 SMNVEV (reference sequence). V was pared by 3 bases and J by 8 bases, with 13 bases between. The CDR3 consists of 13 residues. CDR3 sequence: CASSFQGANEAFF. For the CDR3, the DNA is TGTGCCAGCAGTTTCCAGGGCGCTAACGAAGCTTTCTTT.

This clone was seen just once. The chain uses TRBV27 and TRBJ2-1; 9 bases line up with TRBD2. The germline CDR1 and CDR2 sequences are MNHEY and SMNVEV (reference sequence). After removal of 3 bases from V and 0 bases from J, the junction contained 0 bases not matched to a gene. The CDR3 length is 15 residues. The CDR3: CASSFSGSSYNEQFF. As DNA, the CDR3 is TGTGCCAGCAGTTTTAGCGGGAGCTCCTACAATGAGCAGTTCTTC.

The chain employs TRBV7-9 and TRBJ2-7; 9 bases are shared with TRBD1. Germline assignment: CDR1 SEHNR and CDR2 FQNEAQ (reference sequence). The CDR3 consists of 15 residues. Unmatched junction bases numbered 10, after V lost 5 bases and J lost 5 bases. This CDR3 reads CASSGGWTGADEQYF. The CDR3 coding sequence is TGTGCCAGCAGCGGAGGATGGACAGGGGCCGACGAGCAGTACTTC.

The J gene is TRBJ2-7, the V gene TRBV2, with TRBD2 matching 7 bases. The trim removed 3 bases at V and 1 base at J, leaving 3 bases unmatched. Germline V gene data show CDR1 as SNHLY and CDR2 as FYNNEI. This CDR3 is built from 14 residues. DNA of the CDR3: TGTGCCAGCAGTGAGCCTAGCGGATCCTACGAGCAGTACTTC. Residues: CASSEPSGSYEQYF.

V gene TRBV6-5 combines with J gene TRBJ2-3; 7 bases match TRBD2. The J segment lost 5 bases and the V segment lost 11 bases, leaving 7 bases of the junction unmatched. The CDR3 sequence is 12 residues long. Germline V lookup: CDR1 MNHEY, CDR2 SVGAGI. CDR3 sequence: CAGGRVGDTQYF. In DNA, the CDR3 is TGTGCCGGCGGGAGAGTAGGAGATACGCAGTATTTT.

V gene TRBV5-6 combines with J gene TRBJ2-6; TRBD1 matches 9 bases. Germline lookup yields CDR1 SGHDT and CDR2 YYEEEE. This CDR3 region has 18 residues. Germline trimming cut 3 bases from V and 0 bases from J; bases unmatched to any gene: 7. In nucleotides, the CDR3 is TGTGCCAGCAGCTCAGGACAGGGGTTTAGCTCTGGGGCCAACGTCCTGACTTTC. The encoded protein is CASSSGQGFSSGANVLTF. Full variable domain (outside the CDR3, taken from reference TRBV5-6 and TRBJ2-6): DAGVTQSPTHLIKTRGQQVTLRCSPKSGHDTVSWYQQALGQGPQFIFQYYEEEERQRGNFPDRFSGHQFPNYSSELNVNALLLGDSALYLCASSSGQGFSSGANVLTFGAGSRLTVL.

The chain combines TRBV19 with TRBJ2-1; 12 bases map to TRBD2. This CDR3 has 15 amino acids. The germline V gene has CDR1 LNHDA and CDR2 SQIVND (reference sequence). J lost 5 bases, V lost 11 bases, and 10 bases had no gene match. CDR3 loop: CAPVPRTSGNNEQFF. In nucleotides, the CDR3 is TGTGCCCCAGTACCTCGGACTAGCGGGAACAATGAGCAGTTCTTC.

CDR3 loop: CASSRIGTDPLAKNIQYF. CDR3 sequence (DNA): TGTGCCAGCTCCCGAATTGGGACAGACCCTCTAGCCAAAAACATTCAGTACTTC. This chain connects TRBV18 to TRBJ2-4, with 7 bases that match TRBD1. The CDR3 has 18 amino acids. Losses at the gene ends were 6 bases for V and 0 bases for J; bases not matched to a gene: 14. The germline V gene encodes CDR1 KGHSH and CDR2 LQKENI.

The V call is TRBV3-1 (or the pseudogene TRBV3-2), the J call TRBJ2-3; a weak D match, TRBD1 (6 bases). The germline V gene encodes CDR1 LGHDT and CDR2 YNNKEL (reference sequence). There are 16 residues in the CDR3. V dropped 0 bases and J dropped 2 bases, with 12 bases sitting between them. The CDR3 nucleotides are TGTGCCAGCAGCCAAGATATCGCAGGGGCCACAGATACGCAGTATTTT. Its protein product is CASSQDIAGATDTQYF.

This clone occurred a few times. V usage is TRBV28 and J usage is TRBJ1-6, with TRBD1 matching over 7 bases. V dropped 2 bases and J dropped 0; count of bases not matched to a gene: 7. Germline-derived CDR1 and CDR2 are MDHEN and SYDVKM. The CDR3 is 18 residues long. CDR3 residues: CASSLKRQGGSYNSPLHF. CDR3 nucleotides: TGTGCCAGCAGTTTAAAACGACAGGGTGGCTCCTATAATTCACCCCTCCACTTT.

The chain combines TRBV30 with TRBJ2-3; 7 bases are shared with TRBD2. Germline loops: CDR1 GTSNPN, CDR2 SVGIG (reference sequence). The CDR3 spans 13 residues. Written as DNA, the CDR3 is TGTGCTGCGGGTCGGGAGGCCACAGATACGCAGTATTTT. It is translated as CAAGREATDTQYF.

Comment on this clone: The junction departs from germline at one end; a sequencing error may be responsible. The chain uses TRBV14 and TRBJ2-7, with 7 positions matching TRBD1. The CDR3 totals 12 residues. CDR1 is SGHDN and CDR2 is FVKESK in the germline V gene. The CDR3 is CAGSLTGYEQYF. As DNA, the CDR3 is TGTGCCGGCAGCCTGACAGGGTACGAGCAGTACTTC.

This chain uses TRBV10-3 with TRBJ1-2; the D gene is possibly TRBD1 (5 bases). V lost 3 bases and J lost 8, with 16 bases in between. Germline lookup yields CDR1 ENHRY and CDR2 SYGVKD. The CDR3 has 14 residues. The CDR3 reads CAISDMGPGGGYTF. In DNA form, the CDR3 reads TGTGCCATCAGTGATATGGGACCCGGAGGGGGCTACACCTTC.

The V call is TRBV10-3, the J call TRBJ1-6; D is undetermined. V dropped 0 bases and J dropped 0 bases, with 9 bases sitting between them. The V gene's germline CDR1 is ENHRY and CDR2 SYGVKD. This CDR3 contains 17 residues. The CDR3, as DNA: TGTGCCATCAGTGAGTCGGAGAAGAGCTCCTATAATTCACCCCTCCACTTT. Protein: CAISESEKSSYNSPLHF.

Here the CDR3 reads CASSFAPISEQYF. The CDR3 coding sequence is TGTGCCAGCAGTTTTGCGCCAATCTCCGAGCAGTACTTC. The chain recombines TRBV27 with TRBJ2-7; no definite D call. Trimming pared 3 bases from V and 6 bases from J, leaving 12 bases between. Per germline, CDR1 MNHEY and CDR2 SMNVEV (reference sequence). The CDR3 extends over 13 amino acids.

This CDR3 reads CASSPELRSYNEQFF. The CDR3 region has the DNA TGTGCCAGCAGTCCTGAGCTGCGCTCCTACAATGAGCAGTTCTTC. The rearrangement uses TRBV27 and TRBJ2-1; the D is unclear. The germline CDR1 and CDR2 sequences are MNHEY and SMNVEV (reference sequence). Trimming stripped 5 bases from V and 0 bases from J, with 11 bases between. The CDR3 loop spans 15 amino acids.

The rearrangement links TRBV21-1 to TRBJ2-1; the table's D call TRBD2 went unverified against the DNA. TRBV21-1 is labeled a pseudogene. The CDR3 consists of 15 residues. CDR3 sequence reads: CASSKGTSGLGEQFF. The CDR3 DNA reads TGTGCCAGCAGCAAAGGTACTAGTGGGTTAGGTGAGCAGTTCTTC.

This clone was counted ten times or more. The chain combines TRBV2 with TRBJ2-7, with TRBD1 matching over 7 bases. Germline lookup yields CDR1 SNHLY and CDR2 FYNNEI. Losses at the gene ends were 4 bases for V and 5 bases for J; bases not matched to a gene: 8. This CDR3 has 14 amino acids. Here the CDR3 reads CASSGRQGSNEQYF. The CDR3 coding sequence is TGTGCCAGCAGTGGGAGACAGGGATCCAACGAGCAGTACTTC.

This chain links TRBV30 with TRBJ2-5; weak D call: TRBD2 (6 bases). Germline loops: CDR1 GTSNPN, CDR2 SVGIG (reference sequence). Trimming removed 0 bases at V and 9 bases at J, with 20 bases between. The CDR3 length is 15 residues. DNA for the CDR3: TGTGCCTGGAGTGTAAAGGATGGAGGGTTTTGGGCCCAGTACTTC. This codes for CAWSVKDGGFWAQYF.